This is a list of T cell receptor beta chains from one sample in a study of cytomegalovirus exposure and HLA in healthy donors. Produced via immunoSEQ multiplex PCR; TCRdb's table is partial and in-frame only. The data show approximately 99,000 clones, about four fifths seen once. The material sequenced was PBMCs. Source of these receptors: a man aged 40-55 years in good health and CMV-seropositive. CDR3s include the opening cysteine and the closing phenylalanine or tryptophan. The order of the fields is J gene, V gene, clone size, D gene, CDR3 DNA, CDR3 protein. A D gene is named only where the DNA matches it firmly. Not every row has a clone size; where given, it reads once, few, many or a size class.

j_call: TRBJ2-7; v_call: TRBV9; clone_size: NA; d_call: TRBD2; cdr3_nt: TGTGCCAGCAGCGTAGGGGGTAGCGGGAGCTCCTACGAGCAGTACTTC; cdr3_aa: CASSVGGSGSSYEQYF
j_call: TRBJ1-4; v_call: TRBV6-5; clone_size: NA; d_call: NA; cdr3_nt: TGTGCCAGCAGCCTGATCGGGTTTAATGAAAAACTGTTTTTT; cdr3_aa: CASSLIGFNEKLFF
j_call: TRBJ2-3; v_call: TRBV5-1; clone_size: NA; d_call: TRBD2; cdr3_nt: TGCGCCAGCAGGGCTAGCGGGACTAGCACAGATACGCAGTATTTT; cdr3_aa: CASRASGTSTDTQYF
j_call: TRBJ2-1; v_call: TRBV19; clone_size: NA; d_call: TRBD2; cdr3_nt: TGTGCCAGTAGTATTTTTGCGGGGGGGTTCCATGAGCAGTTCTTC; cdr3_aa: CASSIFAGGFHEQFF
j_call: TRBJ1-3; v_call: TRBV28; clone_size: NA; d_call: NA; cdr3_nt: TGTGCCAGCCAGGGGGGAAACACCATATATTTT; cdr3_aa: CASQGGNTIYF
j_call: TRBJ1-1; v_call: TRBV19; clone_size: once; d_call: TRBD1; cdr3_nt: TGTGCCAGTAGTGCAGGGACAGGGGGCACTGAAGCTTTCTTT; cdr3_aa: CASSAGTGGTEAFF
j_call: TRBJ1-5; v_call: TRBV30; clone_size: NA; d_call: NA; cdr3_nt: TGTGCCTGGAGCCCAAGGGGCCAGAGGAGTCAGCCCCAGCATTTT; cdr3_aa: CAWSPRGQRSQPQHF
j_call: TRBJ2-1; v_call: TRBV7-9; clone_size: NA; d_call: NA; cdr3_nt: TGTGCCAGCAGCCCCACTCTTACGGAGTACAATGAGCAGTTCTTC; cdr3_aa: CASSPTLTEYNEQFF
j_call: TRBJ1-1; v_call: TRBV15; clone_size: NA; d_call: NA; cdr3_nt: TGTGCCACCAGCAGAGGCTTGGGGGCGGATACTGAAGCTTTCTTT; cdr3_aa: CATSRGLGADTEAFF
j_call: TRBJ2-6; v_call: TRBV5-1; clone_size: NA; d_call: TRBD1; cdr3_nt: TGCGCCAGCAGCTTGGATGGCAGGGGGTTTCTCTCTGGGGCCAACGTCCTGACTTTC; cdr3_aa: CASSLDGRGFLSGANVLTF
j_call: TRBJ2-1; v_call: TRBV6-1; clone_size: NA; d_call: NA; cdr3_nt: TGTGCCAGCAGTGGGTATCCCCAAACAGACAATGAGCAGTTCTTC; cdr3_aa: CASSGYPQTDNEQFF
j_call: TRBJ2-2; v_call: TRBV4-1; clone_size: NA; d_call: NA; cdr3_nt: TGCGCCAGCAGCCAAAGAGGGCAGGCCGGGGAGCTGTTTTTT; cdr3_aa: CASSQRGQAGELFF
j_call: TRBJ1-2; v_call: TRBV11-2; clone_size: few; d_call: TRBD1; cdr3_nt: TGTGCCAGCAGCTTAGGGGGGACAGGCGCCTATGGCTACACCTTC; cdr3_aa: CASSLGGTGAYGYTF
j_call: TRBJ2-1; v_call: TRBV11-2; clone_size: NA; d_call: NA; cdr3_nt: TGTGCCAGCAGCTTAGCCAGCCGGAGCTCCTACAATGAGCAGTTCTTC; cdr3_aa: CASSLASRSSYNEQFF
j_call: TRBJ2-1; v_call: TRBV6-4; clone_size: NA; d_call: NA; cdr3_nt: TGTGCCAGCAGTGATTGGCCCAACGGGGACTACAATGAGCAGTTCTTC; cdr3_aa: CASSDWPNGDYNEQFF
j_call: TRBJ2-3; v_call: TRBV29-1; clone_size: NA; d_call: TRBD1; cdr3_nt: TGCAGCGTCGCCCCGACAGGGATCACAGATACGCAGTATTTT; cdr3_aa: CSVAPTGITDTQYF
j_call: TRBJ1-5; v_call: TRBV25-1; clone_size: NA; d_call: NA; cdr3_nt: TGTGCCAGCAGTGATTCAGCGGGGGCGAGCAATCAGCCCCAGCATTTT; cdr3_aa: CASSDSAGASNQPQHF
j_call: TRBJ2-5; v_call: TRBV5-1; clone_size: NA; d_call: TRBD2; cdr3_nt: TGCGCCAGCAGCTTGGAAGGGACTAGCGGTGCCCAGACCCAGTACTTC; cdr3_aa: CASSLEGTSGAQTQYF
j_call: TRBJ2-5; v_call: TRBV28; clone_size: NA; d_call: TRBD2; cdr3_nt: TGTGCCAGCAGTTTTCTGACTAGCGGGAGCAAAGAGACCCAGTACTTC; cdr3_aa: CASSFLTSGSKETQYF
j_call: TRBJ2-7; v_call: TRBV11-2; clone_size: few; d_call: NA; cdr3_nt: TGTGCCAGCAGCTTAGTGTCGTCTACCTACGAGCAGTACTTC; cdr3_aa: CASSLVSSTYEQYF
j_call: TRBJ2-7; v_call: TRBV28; clone_size: NA; d_call: NA; cdr3_nt: TGTGCCAGCAGTTTATGGGGCCGGGACATAACCTACGAGCAGTACTTC; cdr3_aa: CASSLWGRDITYEQYF
j_call: TRBJ2-7; v_call: TRBV19; clone_size: NA; d_call: NA; cdr3_nt: TGTGCCAGTAGTATTCAGGCGTCCTACGAGCAGTACTTC; cdr3_aa: CASSIQASYEQYF
j_call: TRBJ1-2; v_call: TRBV7-9; clone_size: NA; d_call: NA; cdr3_nt: TGTGCCAGCAGTAAAACAGGGCCGTTGGGCTACACCTTC; cdr3_aa: CASSKTGPLGYTF
j_call: TRBJ2-5; v_call: TRBV19; clone_size: NA; d_call: NA; cdr3_nt: TGTGCCAGTAGTATGGCCGGCTCAGGAGGAGAGACCCAGTACTTC; cdr3_aa: CASSMAGSGGETQYF
j_call: TRBJ2-7; v_call: TRBV9; clone_size: once; d_call: NA; cdr3_nt: TGTGCCAGCAGCGTAGGCGACAATTCCTACGAGCAGTACTTC; cdr3_aa: CASSVGDNSYEQYF
j_call: TRBJ2-5; v_call: TRBV4-1; clone_size: few; d_call: NA; cdr3_nt: TGCGCCAGCAGTCCGTGGCGGGACAGTTCAGGAGCCCAGTACTTC; cdr3_aa: CASSPWRDSSGAQYF
j_call: TRBJ2-3; v_call: TRBV5-1; clone_size: NA; d_call: TRBD2; cdr3_nt: TGCGCCAGCAGCCTCACCGGGACTAGCGGGGATACGCAGTATTTT; cdr3_aa: CASSLTGTSGDTQYF
j_call: TRBJ2-6; v_call: TRBV19; clone_size: NA; d_call: NA; cdr3_nt: TGTGCCAGTAGTATAGTAGGGCTATCTGGGGCCAACGGCCTGACTTTC; cdr3_aa: CASSIVGLSGANGLTF
j_call: TRBJ1-2; v_call: TRBV10-3; clone_size: NA; d_call: TRBD1; cdr3_nt: TGTGCCATAAGGGACAGTTCTAACTATGGCTACACCTTC; cdr3_aa: CAIRDSSNYGYTF
j_call: TRBJ2-2; v_call: TRBV7-3; clone_size: NA; d_call: TRBD1; cdr3_nt: TGTGCCAGCAGCATGACAGGGGGCATTAACACCGGGGAGCTGTTTTTT; cdr3_aa: CASSMTGGINTGELFF
j_call: TRBJ1-3; v_call: TRBV27; clone_size: NA; d_call: TRBD1; cdr3_nt: TGTGCCAGCAGTTTTCACAGGGGGCTTGGAAACACCATATATTTT; cdr3_aa: CASSFHRGLGNTIYF
j_call: TRBJ2-3; v_call: TRBV5-1; clone_size: NA; d_call: TRBD1; cdr3_nt: TGCGCCAGCAGCTGGGGGACAGGGAGGACAGATACGCAGTATTTT; cdr3_aa: CASSWGTGRTDTQYF
j_call: TRBJ2-7; v_call: TRBV6-6; clone_size: NA; d_call: NA; cdr3_nt: TGTGCCAGCAGCCGACAGTCTGCGAACTACGAGCAGTACTTC; cdr3_aa: CASSRQSANYEQYF
j_call: TRBJ2-2; v_call: TRBV2; clone_size: NA; d_call: NA; cdr3_nt: TGTGCCAGCAAAGACCCTAGCGAAACCGGGGAGCTGTTTTTT; cdr3_aa: CASKDPSETGELFF
j_call: TRBJ2-5; v_call: TRBV10-3; clone_size: NA; d_call: NA; cdr3_nt: TGTGCCACCGGACTCGCGACGAAAGAGACCCAGTACTTC; cdr3_aa: CATGLATKETQYF
j_call: TRBJ2-7; v_call: TRBV7-9; clone_size: NA; d_call: NA; cdr3_nt: TGTTCCAGCAGCTTAGTCCCCGTTTCCTACGAGCAGTACTTC; cdr3_aa: CSSSLVPVSYEQYF
j_call: TRBJ1-2; v_call: TRBV5-1; clone_size: NA; d_call: TRBD1; cdr3_nt: TGCGCCAGCAGCTTGGACAGGGGGTCAGCTGGTGGCTACACCTTC; cdr3_aa: CASSLDRGSAGGYTF
j_call: TRBJ2-5; v_call: TRBV7-2; clone_size: NA; d_call: NA; cdr3_nt: TGTGCCAGCAGCCCCCGACAGGGACTTTATGAGCAGTACTTC; cdr3_aa: CASSPRQGLYEQYF
j_call: TRBJ2-7; v_call: TRBV4-1; clone_size: NA; d_call: NA; cdr3_nt: TGCGCCAGCAGCCAAGTGGGGGGCGAGCAGTACTTC; cdr3_aa: CASSQVGGEQYF
j_call: TRBJ1-2; v_call: TRBV18; clone_size: medium-sized; d_call: TRBD1; cdr3_nt: TGTGCCAGCTCACCCCGGACAGGACCCCCTCTAGGCTATGGCTACACCTTC; cdr3_aa: CASSPRTGPPLGYGYTF
j_call: TRBJ2-7; v_call: TRBV13; clone_size: NA; d_call: TRBD1; cdr3_nt: TGTGCCAGCAGCCAGAGGACAGGGACCTCCTACGAGCAGTACTTC; cdr3_aa: CASSQRTGTSYEQYF
j_call: TRBJ1-1; v_call: TRBV19; clone_size: NA; d_call: TRBD1; cdr3_nt: TGTGCCAGTGGCTCTCGGCCGCGGGGACAGCCTAACACTGAAGCTTTCTTT; cdr3_aa: CASGSRPRGQPNTEAFF